This record looks at one T cell receptor (beta chain) sequence and its context. These data belong to a study of T cell changes during pregnancy in multiple sclerosis. Assay used: immunoSEQ multiplex PCR; TCRdb lists only in-frame clones, some missing. Of under 20,000 clones in the sample, about nine tenths were seen once. The receptor comes from a female donor in good health, enrolled as a control in a pregnancy study. The specimen was CD8+ T cells from peripheral blood mononuclear cells, collected in the second trimester of pregnancy.

The CDR3 is CATIAGSYNEQFF. The CDR3 nucleotides are TGTGCCACCATAGCGGGTTCCTACAATGAGCAGTTCTTC. The gene calls are TRBV10-3 and TRBJ2-1; TRBD2 matches at 7 bases. Germline assignment: CDR1 ENHRY and CDR2 SYGVKD. The V gene end was trimmed by 10 bases and the J gene end by 1 base; junction bases not matched to a gene: 4. The CDR3 is made up of 13 amino acids.